This TCR beta chain derives from a study of cytomegalovirus exposure and HLA in healthy donors (dated by TCRdb to 2015 to 2018). Some background on the complete study: An earlier analysis of roughly 610 of the donors reported 276 Gb of sequence data and 95 million to 130 million unique TCR beta sequences obtained from around 170 million T cells. An early release covering 550 to 700 HLA-typed donors comprised about 320 gigabases of sequencing data and 85 million to 100 million unique TCR sequences. Among the 398 genotyped donors, around 81% belonged to the genetic ancestry cluster associated with self-reported Caucasian donors. The aim of the study was to test whether cataloging public T cell receptors could identify signatures of past pathogen exposure. Using immunosequencing, the study profiled T cell repertoires from some 670 subjects and related those repertoires to cytomegalovirus serostatus. A separate validation cohort of 100 to 150 different subjects was used in addition to the approximately 640-subject first cohort. High-throughput TCR immunosequencing, statistical association of individual TCRs with disease status, and machine learning were combined to predict cytomegalovirus infection status. To study patterns of TCR occurrence, a later analysis re-analyzed previously published TCR beta repertoires from 650 to 750 donors and added high-resolution HLA genotyping. Rather than using new phenotypic data, the later analysis identified candidate immune exposures from TCR beta sequences and from how often those sequences occurred across donors. An earlier analysis of fewer than 750 of the donors used high-throughput TCR beta sequencing to judge whether each TCR beta V gene segment behaved as functional or pseudogenic. Donor age, sex, ethnicity and CMV serostatus were compiled together with the repertoire data. A later genetic analysis took genome-wide SNP genotypes for about three fifths of the 666 donors and used that subset as a discovery cohort. Every repertoire in the discovery cohort had been generated on one and the same sequencing platform. Class I and class II HLA loci were covered by the typing at four-digit resolution. The number of typed donors differed by locus: roughly 629-630 for A, B, C, DRB1 and DQB1; 500 to 550 for DQA1; roughly 600 for DPA1; and some 430 for DPB1. Several DR-DQ haplotypes were handled as single units for association and clustering because linkage in the cohort was strong. On average, 235,054 unique TCR beta nucleotide sequences were sequenced per donor among 300 to 500 genotyped donors of the cohort, with roughly 20% of those sequences being non-productive. Study-level results and caveats: Roughly uniform sequencing depth across donors was assumed in presence/absence analyses, although this assumption may not hold. Linkage disequilibrium might explain the correlated functional status among segregating V segments, but an unknown experimental factor could not be ruled out. In a later analysis, HLA-associated TCR beta chains were found to be more clonally expanded and to have lower generation probabilities than equally common non-associated chains. In vitro tests confirmed that a few of the cytomegalovirus-associated TCR beta chains recognize cytomegalovirus antigens. Most TCR sequences were observed very rarely across donors, whereas some public TCRs were present in many individuals. In a later genetic analysis, a missense DCLRE1C variant was associated with V-gene and J-gene trimming of TCR beta chains, and the association was replicated in an independent cohort. HLA typing was unavailable for some donors at each locus, so association tests used only the typed subset. Cytomegalovirus status was reported to be diagnosed by the classifier with high specificity and sensitivity in both the original and validation cohorts. The sequencing pipeline was judged likely to have produced a cluster of highly shared sequence variants as a technical artifact. A later genetic analysis reported fewer N-insertions in productive TCRs among donors in an Asian-associated ancestry cluster than the roughly 700-donor mean. At a false discovery rate of 0.05, a later analysis linked approximately 18,000 TCR beta sequences to specific HLA alleles. An earlier analysis of roughly 570 of the donors showed that most TCR beta V segments appeared in productive rearrangements either about 90% or about 30% of the time, which broadly matched IMGT annotations. This cohort had only TCR beta chains sequenced, and the lack of alpha or paired-chain data limited which features could be detected. In a later analysis, most CMV-associated TCR beta chains were found to appear HLA-restricted, with HLA associations seemingly driven largely by CMV exposure. It was suggested by the authors that the approach could potentially be generalized to other disease states and immunological phenotypes. When HLA alleles, especially DR and DQ, strongly co-occurred, attributing TCR associations to individual alleles was difficult. A later analysis reported that several top co-occurrence clusters appeared linked to parvovirus B19, influenza, CMV and Epstein-Barr virus. A total of 164 TCR beta chains were listed by the study as associated with cytomegalovirus. A further reported finding was that TCR beta sequences accurately predicted the HLA-A and HLA-B alleles for most subjects in the first cohort. Because counts were too low, 15 to 20 rarely observed V segments, including chromosome 9 orphons, were excluded from the earlier analysis of 587 of the donors. In a later analysis, the rate of TCR association differed among HLA loci, with DRB1 alleles having the most associated TCRs and HLA-C alleles having the fewest. The only immune exposure information available for the cohort was CMV serostatus.

Receptor amplification or capture employed the immunoSEQ multiplex PCR assay. For the multiplex PCR, a mixture combining 60 forward primers for TCR Vbeta segments and 13 reverse primers for TCR Jbeta segments was used. The CDR3 region of rearranged TCR beta genes was amplified from genomic DNA by a multiplex PCR assay. The Illumina HiSeq System was used to sequence the amplified TCR beta libraries as 87-base-pair reads. On the study's bioinformatics: A later analysis tallied tens of millions of unique TCR beta chains across the 700 or so repertoires, and about 12 million of those chains were shared by two or more donors. Raw reads were error-corrected and collapsed into unique sequences with a nearest-neighbor algorithm that merged closely related sequences to remove PCR and sequencing errors. To assign V, D and J gene segments, CDR3 sequences were aligned to IMGT reference sequences. For a sequence to be retained, a match of at least six nucleotides was required to both a V gene segment and a J gene segment. A rearrangement was called productive if the CDR3 had no stop codons and remained in frame with V and J, and every other rearrangement was called non-productive. CDR3 was defined according to IMGT convention as the region running from the second conserved V-encoded cysteine to the conserved J-encoded phenylalanine. Sequences without an unambiguous match to a single V gene segment were excluded from the earlier analysis of about 600 of the donors. In an earlier analysis of approximately 590 of the donors, V segments were called functional above 56.7% productive rearrangements and were called segregating when the between-donor standard deviation exceeded 5%. To diagnose cytomegalovirus status from the catalog of TCR beta chain sequences, a statistical classification framework was built. V and J gene assignment, in a later analysis, came from comparing TCR nucleotide sequences with IMGT/GENE-DB human TR gene sequences. In a later analysis, CDR3 sequences and most-parsimonious VDJ recombination scenarios were assigned using the TCRdist pipeline. A later analysis defined each TCR beta chain by its CDR3 amino acid sequence plus V-gene family, and excluded reads lacking a unique V-gene family. In a later analysis, 550 to 650 highly shared, low-generation-probability nucleotide sequences were removed to address suspected cross-contamination and a sequencing artifact. For each public chain, a later analysis derived a clonal expansion index from normalized ranks of inferred template counts within each repertoire. Generation probabilities in a later analysis came from a VDJ recombination model fitted to out-of-frame rearrangements, and those results were checked against IGoR. In a later analysis, TCR-TCR, TCR-HLA and TCR-CMV co-occurrence was scored with hypergeometric tests, and a repertoire-size bias correction was applied to TCR pairs. To estimate false discovery rates, a later analysis permuted the HLA or CMV assignments 20 times. In a later analysis, co-occurring TCRs were grouped using DBSCAN, with TCRdist sequence similarity added in when clustering inside HLA-allele-positive subsets. Co-occurrence clustering excluded repertoires with fewer than 30,000 or more than 120,000 public chains, plus five with anomalous nucleotide sharing. Here the immuneACCESS table is served through TCRdb, limited to in-frame sequences with V and J called. Missing clones are a known gap in these copies; in checked studies unresolved V genes cover under half, and the rest lacks a known reason. That table gives V, J and clone size, and the DNA gave D and trimming. In this sample the table shows over 150,000 clones, about 63% of which occur a single time. The ten top clones hold less than 3.5% of the sample.

The cohort consisted of fewer than 700 healthy bone marrow donors. At the time of sampling, every cohort member was nominally healthy, though immune exposures that went unrecorded were likely present. The donor was CMV seropositive and was included in the group of 300 or so seropositive cohort members. Every donor gave a peripheral blood sample, and the peripheral blood mononuclear cells from that sample were used for TCR beta sequencing. The Qiagen DNeasy Blood Extraction Kit was used to extract genomic DNA from the blood cell samples. To note about this clone: Its binding antigen is unknown. No base quality information exists; no much larger clone differs at one position.

The TCR sequence derives from a woman aged 40-49 years in good health and CMV-seropositive. The sequenced sample consisted of PBMCs.

Here the CDR3 is given as CATSRDLKEAEGYTF. DNA sequence: TGTGCCACCAGCAGAGATCTGAAGGAGGCGGAAGGCTACACCTTC. The rearranged segments are TRBV15 and TRBJ1-2, with the D segment identity uncertain. The germline ends are 16 bases apart after V is trimmed by 0 bases and J by 8 bases. The CDR3 spans 15 residues, from the cysteine through the phenylalanine. Kept here is only the CDR3 DNA, which spans 45 bases and is read in frame from base 1. The germline V gene (reference sequence) provides CDR1 LNHNV and CDR2 YYDKDF.